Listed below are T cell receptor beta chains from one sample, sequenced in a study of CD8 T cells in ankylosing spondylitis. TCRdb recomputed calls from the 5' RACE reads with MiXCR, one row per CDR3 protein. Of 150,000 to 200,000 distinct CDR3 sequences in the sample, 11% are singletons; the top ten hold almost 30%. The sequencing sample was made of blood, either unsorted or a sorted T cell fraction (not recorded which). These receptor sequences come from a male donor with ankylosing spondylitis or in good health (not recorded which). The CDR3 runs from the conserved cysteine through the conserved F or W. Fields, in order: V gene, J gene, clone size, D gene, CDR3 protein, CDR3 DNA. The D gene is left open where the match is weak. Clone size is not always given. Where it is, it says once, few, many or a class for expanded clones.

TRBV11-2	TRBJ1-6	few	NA	CASNQDMTGGAGNSPLHF	TGTGCCAGCAACCAAGACATGACGGGGGGCGCCGGGAATTCACCCCTCCACTTT
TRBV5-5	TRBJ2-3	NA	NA	CASSFGLELDTQYF	TGTGCCAGCAGCTTCGGTCTAGAACTAGATACGCAGTATTTT
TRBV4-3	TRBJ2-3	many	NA	CASSQEPGSGADTQYF	TGCGCCAGCAGCCAAGAACCAGGAAGTGGAGCAGATACGCAGTATTTT
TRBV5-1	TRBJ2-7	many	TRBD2	CASSLEVAGGPGDEQYF	TGCGCCAGCAGCTTGGAGGTAGCGGGAGGGCCGGGCGACGAGCAGTACTTC
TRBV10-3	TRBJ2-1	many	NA	CAISDPRKDNEQFF	TGTGCCATCAGTGACCCTCGGAAGGACAATGAGCAGTTCTTC
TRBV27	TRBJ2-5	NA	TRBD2	CASSRGLAGGIVGETQYF	TGTGCCAGCAGTCGCGGACTAGCGGGGGGAATCGTAGGAGAGACCCAGTACTTC
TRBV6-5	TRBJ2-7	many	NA	CASSYDEGGGYEQYF	TGTGCCAGCAGTTACGACGAGGGGGGTGGTTACGAGCAGTACTTC
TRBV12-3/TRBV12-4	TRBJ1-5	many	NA	CASSPRSNNQPQHF	TGTGCCAGCAGCCCCCGCTCTAACAATCAGCCCCAGCATTTT
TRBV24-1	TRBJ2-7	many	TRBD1	CATSDRTGAHYEQYF	TGTGCCACCAGTGACAGGACAGGGGCCCACTACGAGCAGTACTTC
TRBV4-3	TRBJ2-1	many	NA	CASSQEGPENEQFF	TGCGCCAGCAGCCAAGAGGGACCGGAGAATGAGCAGTTCTTC
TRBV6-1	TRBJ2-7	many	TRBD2	CASRQRTSGHNSYEQYF	TGTGCCAGCAGACAACGGACTAGCGGGCACAACTCCTACGAGCAGTACTTC
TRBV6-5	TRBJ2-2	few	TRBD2	CASSYSGLAAGELFF	TGTGCCAGCAGTTACTCGGGACTAGCGGCCGGGGAGCTGTTTTTT
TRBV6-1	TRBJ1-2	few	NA	CASSLNPGTSGYGYTF	TGTGCCAGCAGCCTAAATCCCGGGACATCAGGGTACGGCTACACCTTC
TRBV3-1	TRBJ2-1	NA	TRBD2	CASSQATGLAGDNEQFF	TGTGCCAGCAGCCAAGCAACGGGACTAGCGGGAGACAATGAGCAGTTCTTC
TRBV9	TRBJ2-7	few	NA	CASSVEPTGYEQYF	TGTGCCAGCAGCGTAGAACCCACAGGATACGAGCAGTACTTC
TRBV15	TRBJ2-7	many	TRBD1	CATSRTRDSINEQYF	TGTGCCACCAGCAGGACCCGGGACAGTATCAACGAGCAGTACTTC
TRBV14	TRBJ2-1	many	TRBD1	CASSQDLGTGNNEQFF	TGTGCCAGCAGCCAAGATCTGGGGACAGGCAACAATGAGCAGTTCTTC
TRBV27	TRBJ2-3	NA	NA	CASTGTAMGSDTQYF	TGTGCCAGCACAGGGACGGCCATGGGCTCAGATACGCAGTATTTT
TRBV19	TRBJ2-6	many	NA	CASSSHRSSGANVLTF	TGTGCCAGTAGTTCACACCGGAGTTCTGGGGCCAACGTCCTGACTTTC
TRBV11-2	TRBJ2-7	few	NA	CASSSIPLDSYEQYF	TGTGCCAGCAGCTCCATTCCCTTGGACTCCTACGAGCAGTACTTC
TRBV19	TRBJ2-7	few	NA	CASSIRPIGVYEQYF	TGTGCCAGTAGTATTCGACCAATCGGGGTCTACGAGCAGTACTTC
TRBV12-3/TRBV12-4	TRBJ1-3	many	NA	CASASSGISSNTIYF	TGTGCCAGCGCGAGCTCAGGGATCAGTTCGAACACCATATATTTT
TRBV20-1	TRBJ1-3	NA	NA	CSAVIPRGNTIYF	TGCAGTGCCGTTATTCCACGGGGAAACACCATATATTTT
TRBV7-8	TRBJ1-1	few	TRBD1	CASSRDSDRGEAFF	TGTGCCAGCAGCCGAGACTCAGACAGGGGAGAAGCTTTCTTT
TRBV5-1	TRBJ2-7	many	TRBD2	CASSLSSGVSYEQYF	TGCGCCAGCAGCTTGTCGAGCGGGGTCTCCTACGAGCAGTACTTC
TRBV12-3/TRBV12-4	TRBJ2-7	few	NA	CASSTTKLRPYEQYF	TGTGCCAGCAGCACAACTAAACTTCGACCCTACGAGCAGTACTTC
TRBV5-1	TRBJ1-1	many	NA	CASSLDWGRTEAFF	TGCGCCAGCAGCTTGGACTGGGGACGTACTGAAGCTTTCTTT
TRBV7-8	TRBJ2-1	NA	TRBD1	CASSLVHDRGAYNEQFF	TGTGCCAGCAGCTTAGTTCACGACAGGGGCGCATACAATGAGCAGTTCTTC
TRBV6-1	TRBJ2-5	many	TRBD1	CASILTGDPQETQYF	TGTGCCAGCATTCTGACAGGGGATCCTCAAGAGACCCAGTACTTC
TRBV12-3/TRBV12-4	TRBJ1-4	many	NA	CASSFEGEKLFF	TGTGCCAGCAGTTTTGAGGGTGAAAAACTGTTTTTT
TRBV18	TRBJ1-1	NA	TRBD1	CASSPSGTAPPEAFF	TGTGCCAGCTCACCATCGGGGACAGCCCCCCCTGAAGCTTTCTTT
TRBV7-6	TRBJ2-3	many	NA	CASSPKGLGRTPDTQYF	TGTGCCAGCAGCCCTAAGGGGTTAGGAAGGACCCCGGATACGCAGTATTTT
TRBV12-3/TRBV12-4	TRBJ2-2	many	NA	CASGAGNTGELFF	TGTGCCAGCGGCGCGGGGAACACCGGGGAGCTGTTTTTT
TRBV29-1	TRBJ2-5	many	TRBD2	CSGFLAGVETQYF	TGCAGCGGCTTTCTAGCGGGAGTAGAGACCCAGTACTTC
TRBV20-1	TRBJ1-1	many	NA	CSARFGTTRGTEAFF	TGCAGTGCTAGGTTCGGGACAACCAGGGGCACTGAAGCTTTCTTT
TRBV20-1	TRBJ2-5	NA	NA	CSAIIQETQYF	TGCAGTGCTATTATCCAAGAGACCCAGTACTTC
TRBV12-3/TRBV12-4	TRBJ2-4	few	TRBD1	CASMRGRESGKNIQYF	TGTGCCAGCATGAGGGGGCGCGAGTCTGGCAAAAACATTCAGTACTTC
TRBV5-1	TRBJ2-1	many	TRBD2	CASSSSSGGTREFF	TGCGCCAGCAGCTCCTCCTCGGGGGGGACTAGGGAGTTCTTC
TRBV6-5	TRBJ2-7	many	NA	CASRSTKYEQYF	TGTGCCAGCAGATCGACGAAGTACGAGCAGTACTTC
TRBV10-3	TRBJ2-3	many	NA	CAISGVVGTDTQYF	TGTGCCATCAGCGGGGTCGTGGGTACAGATACGCAGTATTTT
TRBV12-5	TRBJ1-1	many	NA	CASGASGSQGAFF	TGTGCTAGTGGGGCCTCAGGTTCCCAGGGAGCTTTCTTT
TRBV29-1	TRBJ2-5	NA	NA	CSAIRMGVQETQYF	TGCAGCGCCATAAGAATGGGAGTACAAGAGACCCAGTACTTC